The present entry profiles one T cell receptor beta chain with its context. The clone's antigen remains unknown. The record has no base qualities; no much larger clone is one base away. The immunoSEQ Assay, a bias-controlled multiplex PCR, was used to amplify TCRbeta CDR3 regions from genomic DNA. Processing in the source paper ran as follows. The number of nucleated cells in each sample was estimated from the amplification of reference gene primers within the assay. To quantify the absolute abundance of each unique TCRbeta CDR3 rearrangement, sequence reads were collapsed and filtered. For each sample, productive Simpson clonality was calculated as the square root of Simpson's diversity index across productive rearrangements. The table comes from immuneACCESS by way of TCRdb, which keeps in-frame sequences with V and J called. Part of the clones is missing from these tables; in studies checked, under half for an unresolved V gene and the rest for unknown reasons. V, J and clone size reflect that table, while D and trimming were determined from the DNA. The table for this sample lists about 100,000 clones; 88% of them were counted only once. Of the sample, roughly 4.6% is held by the ten largest clones.

The collaborating institutions used their own protocols to collect whole blood in K2EDTA tubes. For TCRbeta analysis, collaborators shipped samples as frozen whole blood, isolated PBMCs, or DNA extracted from either of those sample types. The sample comes from a study of blood T cell repertoires in COVID-19 (dated by TCRdb to the early 2020s). Study-level background: Samples from collaborators originated in the United States, Italy and Spain and spanned both the acute and convalescent phases of COVID-19. The material from the prospective study consisted of cDNA or gDNA derived from T cells, B-cell-depleted T cells, or PBMCs. Deeply sampled blood TCRbeta repertoires from subjects exposed to, actively infected with, or recovered from COVID-19 were included in the dataset. A freely available public database, intended as a resource for researchers studying the immune response to SARS-CoV-2, is where the repertoires were released. Samples were obtained from the ongoing ImmuneRACE study (first 160 participants) and from about 1,300 subjects provided by 6 global collaborators. Nearly every sample came with metadata listing a de-identified subject ID, COVID-19 status, age in years and sex. HLA class I and class II types, where available, came from metadata supplied by the sample provider rather than from assay-based typing.

General findings and caveats noted by the study authors: Clinical and demographic metadata were provided uncurated, with the amount varying by source and participant.

From the cysteine up to the phenylalanine, the CDR3 has a length of 17 residues. The only DNA kept is the CDR3, 51 bases in frame from the first base. CDR1 and CDR2, per the germline V gene, are SGHTA and FQGNSA. V is cut back by 1 base and J by 10 bases, with 14 bases in the junction unmatched. The TCR originated in a human donor in a cohort sampled during active COVID-19. In this chain, TRBV7-2 is recombined with TRBJ2-3; TRBD2 aligns with 10 central bases. The sequenced material came from peripheral blood. The DNA sequence is given as TGTGCCAGCAGCTTAGTTGGGCGGAGCGGGAGGGGAGGAGCGCAGTATTTT. This encodes CASSLVGRSGRGGAQYF.